These 21 T cell receptor beta chains share one sample of origin, sequenced in a study of T cell changes during pregnancy in multiple sclerosis. Using immunoSEQ multiplex PCR, the repertoire was profiled, and TCRdb retains in-frame clones only, with some absent. The table has under 20,000 clones, 85% to 90% seen once. Specimen: CD8+ T cells from peripheral blood mononuclear cells, collected after pregnancy. The receptors were sampled from a female donor with multiple sclerosis, enrolled in a pregnancy study.

Here the CDR3 reads CSVGDRPISNTGELFF. The CDR3 DNA follows: TGCAGCGTTGGGGACAGACCAATTTCGAACACCGGGGAGCTGTTTTTT. The rearrangement uses TRBV29-1 and TRBJ2-2; 7 nucleotides align to TRBD1. The CDR3 spans 16 residues. V gave up 4 bases and J gave up 0 bases; unmatched junction bases: 8. CDR1 and CDR2 (germline): SQVTM, ANQGSEA.

This clone was counted a few times. The chain uses TRBV6-1 and TRBJ1-1; no clear D. Germline CDR1 reads MNHNS; CDR2 reads SASEGT. Trimming left V 5 bases short and J 2 bases short, with 12 bases between. This CDR3 is 14 amino acids long. The CDR3 loop is CASSTDIPNTEAFF. CDR3 nucleotides: TGTGCCAGCAGTACTGACATTCCTAACACTGAAGCTTTCTTT.

This chain joins TRBV20-1 and TRBJ1-2; D is unresolved. The CDR3 runs 11 residues. Trimming took 0 bases from V and 6 from J, leaving 5 bases between them. Germline V gives CDR1 DFQATT, CDR2 SNEGSKA (reference sequence). The CDR3 region is CSARDLDGYTF. As DNA, the CDR3 is TGCAGTGCTAGAGATTTAGATGGCTACACCTTC.

This chain uses TRBV15 with TRBJ2-3, with TRBD1 matching over 9 bases. Germline-derived CDR1 and CDR2 are LNHNV and YYDKDF (reference sequence). The junction had 2 bases not matched to a gene; V was cut back by 0 bases and J by 4 bases. CDR3 length: 15 amino acids. CDR3 DNA sequence: TGTGCCACCAGCAGAGATACAGGGGGCGCAGATACGCAGTATTTT. Residues: CATSRDTGGADTQYF.

This clone is a singleton in its sample. V gene TRBV7-6 combines with J gene TRBJ2-2; the D is unclear. CDR3 size: 14 residues. Trimming removed 5 bases at V and 4 bases at J, with 11 bases between. The germline gives CDR1 SGHVS, CDR2 FNYEAQ. The CDR3 bases are TGTGCCAGCAGCCAAGAGAGACTCACCGGGGAGCTGTTTTTT. Its protein is CASSQERLTGELFF.

The chain links TRBV28 to TRBJ1-1; a possible D gene is TRBD1 (5 bases). Trimming took off 5 bases at V and 6 bases at J, with 7 bases between the two ends. CDR1 is MDHEN and CDR2 is SYDVKM in the germline V gene. The CDR3 loop spans 11 amino acids. CDR3 sequence: CASSTGPEAFF. CDR3 DNA sequence: TGTGCCAGCAGTACAGGTCCTGAAGCTTTCTTT.

This chain connects TRBV15 to TRBJ1-1; unclear D gene. The V gene's germline CDR1 is LNHNV and CDR2 YYDKDF (reference sequence). The ends were cut back, 2 bases at V and 1 base at J, with 17 bases in the middle. This CDR3 is 17 amino acids long. Here the CDR3 DNA reads TGTGCCACCAGCAGACCTACTATAGGAGGAGGGAACACTGAAGCTTTCTTT. Its translation is CATSRPTIGGGNTEAFF.

The CDR3 here is CASSALGQGAPLSGNTIYF. CDR3 DNA sequence: TGTGCCAGCAGCGCTCTGGGACAGGGGGCTCCCCTGTCTGGAAACACCATATATTTT. This chain joins TRBV11-2 and TRBJ1-3, with 12 bases fitting TRBD1. Trimming at V came to 5 bases and at J to 1 base, leaving 12 bases not matched to a gene. Germline-derived CDR1 and CDR2 are SGHAT and FQNNGV. The CDR3 is 19 residues long.

The table lists this clone with a count of one. The gene calls are TRBV28 and TRBJ2-1; 11 positions agree with TRBD2. The CDR3 covers 17 residues. CDR1 is MDHEN, CDR2 SYDVKM, per germline. Trimming removed 3 bases from V and 7 bases from J; junction bases left unmatched: 11. CDR3 residues: CASSFPLRLAGKNEQFF. The DNA of the CDR3 is TGTGCCAGCAGTTTCCCGTTGCGACTAGCGGGAAAGAATGAGCAGTTCTTC.

The gene calls are TRBV27 and TRBJ2-7, with D unresolved. The CDR3 is 14 residues long. Germline lookup yields CDR1 MNHEY and CDR2 SMNVEV (reference sequence). V lost 3 bases and J 0 bases, leaving 9 bases between the germline ends. The CDR3 nucleotides are TGTGCCAGCAGTTTCCTACCACCCTCCTACGAGCAGTACTTC. Amino acids: CASSFLPPSYEQYF.

This rearrangement joins TRBV29-1 to TRBJ2-7, with 7 bases aligning to TRBD2. The V and J ends lost 1 base and 1 base, in that order; junction bases with no gene match: 4. Germline V gene lookup returns CDR1 SQVTM and CDR2 ANQGSEA. The CDR3 is made up of 14 amino acids. The CDR3: CSVEGGRGSYEQYF. The CDR3 DNA reads as TGCAGCGTTGAAGGGGGGAGGGGTTCCTACGAGCAGTACTTC.

To note about this clone: The same CDR3 can be traced to other DNA sequences in this sample. The rearrangement uses TRBV7-9 and TRBJ2-7; 8 bases fit TRBD1. Germline loops: CDR1 SEHNR, CDR2 FQNEAQ (reference sequence). The CDR3 totals 16 residues. Germline trimming cut 6 bases from V and 2 bases from J; bases unmatched to any gene: 12. The CDR3 spells CASSLSPGTGAYEQYF. The CDR3 nucleotides read TGTGCCAGCAGTTTGTCGCCGGGGACAGGCGCCTACGAGCAGTACTTC.

The chain couples TRBV27 to TRBJ2-7; 7 bases agree with TRBD2. This CDR3 has 14 amino acids. Germline V gives CDR1 MNHEY, CDR2 SMNVEV (reference sequence). The V segment lost 3 bases and the J segment 3 bases; nucleotides outside the gene matches: 5. The CDR3 reads CASSLEASGYEQYF. The CDR3, as DNA: TGTGCCAGCAGTTTGGAGGCTAGCGGCTACGAGCAGTACTTC.

This chain uses TRBV5-5 with TRBJ2-7; 9 bases are a match to TRBD2. CDR1 is SGHKS, CDR2 YYEKEE, per germline (reference sequence). CDR3 size: 15 residues. Unmatched junction bases numbered 5, after V lost 1 base and J lost 3 bases. The CDR3 is CASSLLRGGIYEQYF. The DNA for the CDR3 is TGTGCCAGCAGCTTGTTGCGGGGGGGCATCTACGAGCAGTACTTC.

The chain joins TRBV4-1 to TRBJ1-1, with TRBD1 matching over 8 bases. With 0 bases clipped from V and 2 bases from J, the junction kept 2 bases outside the gene matches. This CDR3 region has 15 residues. Germline values: CDR1 MGHRA, CDR2 YSYEKL. This CDR3 is CASSQETGANTEAFF. The CDR3, as DNA: TGCGCCAGCAGCCAAGAGACAGGGGCTAACACTGAAGCTTTCTTT.

V usage is TRBV5-1 and J usage is TRBJ1-2; tentative D call: TRBD1 (6 bases). Between the trimmed V and J ends, which lost 0 bases and 2 bases, there was a span of 14 bases. The CDR3 runs 16 residues. Germline V gives CDR1 SGHRS, CDR2 YFSETQ. The CDR3 nucleotides are TGCGCCAGCAGCTTGGACGATACAGGGACCAACTATGGCTACACCTTC. Protein product: CASSLDDTGTNYGYTF.

The chain links TRBV7-2 to TRBJ2-5, with D perhaps matching TRBD1 (6 bases). Germline CDR1 and CDR2: SGHTA and FQGNSA. The CDR3 runs 14 residues. Trimming took 3 bases from V and 4 from J, leaving 12 bases between them. CDR3 region: CASSFLGRGETQYF. For the CDR3, the DNA is TGTGCCAGCAGCTTTTTGGGCAGGGGAGAGACCCAGTACTTC.

The V gene is TRBV27, the J gene TRBJ2-7, with a weak D call TRBD1 (6 bases). Germline V gene data show CDR1 as MNHEY and CDR2 as SMNVEV (reference sequence). The CDR3 totals 16 residues. V lost 0 bases to trimming and J lost 0 bases, with 12 bases between them. The CDR3 spells CASSLSWDTYSYEQYF. DNA for the CDR3: TGTGCCAGCAGTTTATCGTGGGACACTTACTCCTACGAGCAGTACTTC.

This chain joins TRBV28 and TRBJ1-2; TRBD1 is a possible D gene (5 bases). The length of the CDR3 is 13 residues. CDR1 MDHEN and CDR2 SYDVKM come from the germline V gene. V dropped 10 bases and J dropped 5 bases, with 17 bases sitting between them. In DNA form, the CDR3 reads TGTGCCACCGCGGCTGGGGCCTTGTATGGCTACACCTTC. It yields the protein CATAAGALYGYTF.

The chain combines TRBV28 with TRBJ2-3, with 12 nucleotides matching TRBD2. The junction had 12 bases not matched to a gene; V was cut back by 3 bases and J by 5 bases. Germline V gene lookup returns CDR1 MDHEN and CDR2 SYDVKM. The CDR3 contains 18 residues. This CDR3 is CASSFPPRLAGEGDTQYF. Here the CDR3 DNA reads TGTGCCAGCAGTTTTCCCCCGCGACTAGCGGGAGAGGGAGATACGCAGTATTTT. The whole variable domain, remainder taken from reference TRBV28 and TRBJ2-3, is DVKVTQSSRYLVKRTGEKVFLECVQDMDHENMFWYRQDPGLGLRLIYFSYDVKMKEKGDIPEGYSVSREKKERFSLILESASTNQTSMYLCASSFPPRLAGEGDTQYFGPGTRLTVL.

The rearrangement uses TRBV6-6 and TRBJ1-1, with a possible D match to TRBD1 (6 bases). Deletions cut 10 bases from V and 4 bases from J, with 16 bases between. The CDR3 is 13 residues long. Germline CDR1 reads MNHNY; CDR2 reads SVGAGI (reference sequence). The CDR3 DNA follows: TGTGCCATTTACAGGGATAGGTCCACTGAAGCTTTCTTT. Translating it yields CAIYRDRSTEAFF.